Below, 27 T cell receptor beta chains from the same sample are listed, as sequenced in a study of metastatic and nonmetastatic thyroid tumors. No patient received treatment before thyroid surgery. Via MiXCR, TCRdb re-called the PCR reads. The repertoire has 30,000 to 40,000 clones, roughly a quarter of them found once; the top ten carry approximately 9.9%. Material: blood. The receptors were gathered from a female donor with papillary thyroid cancer or a benign thyroid nodule (not recorded which). Some clones in this sample may be carry-over from other donors' samples.

Relative to its sample, this clone is medium-sized. The V and J genes are TRBV12-3 or TRBV12-4 and TRBJ2-1; D is perhaps TRBD2 (5 bases). The V end was cut by 6 bases, the J end by 4 bases, with 10 bases between. The CDR3 is 13 residues long. The CDR3 nucleotides read TGTGCCAGCAGCCCGGACTTTTACAATGAGCAGTTCTTC. It specifies CASSPDFYNEQFF.

Here the CDR3 DNA reads TGCGCCAGCAGCTTGGGCGTGATTTCAGGCCAGCCCCAGCATTTT. Amino acid sequence: CASSLGVISGQPQHF. The V gene is TRBV5-1, the J gene TRBJ1-5, with D unresolved. Trimming took 0 bases from V and 7 from J, leaving 14 bases between them. Germline CDR1 is SGHRS and CDR2 is YFSETQ. The CDR3 spans 15 residues.

This clone was seen a handful of times. The gene calls are TRBV6-1 and TRBJ1-6; unclear D gene. V lost 1 base to trimming and J lost 7 bases, with 5 bases between them. In germline, CDR1 is MNHNS, CDR2 SASEGT. CDR3 length equals 13 residues. CDR3 sequence reads: CASSEGENSPLHF. CDR3 DNA: TGTGCCAGCAGTGAAGGGGAAAATTCACCCCTCCACTTT.

Concerning this clone itself: A junction end diverges from the germline sequence, so it may reflect a read error. This rearrangement joins TRBV29-1 to TRBJ1-1, with D unclear. Germline CDR1 reads SQVTM; CDR2 reads ANQGSEA. The CDR3 runs 15 residues. The CDR3 loop reads CSVSGPSSRTTEDFF. The CDR3 region has the DNA TGCAGCGTCTCAGGACCCTCGTCGAGGACCACTGAAGATTTCTTT.

This chain links TRBV27 with TRBJ1-2; tentatively, D is TRBD1 (6 bases). The CDR3 length is 11 residues. Trimming took 5 bases from V and 5 from J, leaving 6 bases between them. The germline CDR1 and CDR2 sequences are MNHEY and SMNVEV (reference sequence). In DNA form, the CDR3 reads TGTGCCAGCAGTCAGGGGTATGGCTACACCTTC. Translating it yields CASSQGYGYTF.

This clone was counted at least ten times. The chain joins TRBV5-5 to TRBJ1-4, with D perhaps TRBD1 (5 bases). V gave up 2 bases and J gave up 5 bases, with 10 bases separating them. There are 14 residues in the CDR3. The V gene's germline CDR1 is SGHKS and CDR2 YYEKEE (reference sequence). CDR3 amino acids: CASSFQGSNEKLFF. The DNA for the CDR3 is TGTGCCAGCAGCTTTCAGGGCTCAAATGAAAAACTGTTTTTT.

The rearrangement joins TRBV14 to TRBJ2-1; 10 bases are shared with TRBD2. The CDR3 runs 13 residues. CDR1 is SGHDN and CDR2 is FVKESK in the germline V gene. The V and J ends lost 4 bases and 9 bases, in that order; junction bases with no gene match: 3. The CDR3: CASSRSGGAEQFF. The CDR3 bases are TGTGCCAGCAGCCGCAGCGGGGGGGCTGAGCAGTTCTTC.

The CDR3 loop reads CASSSQLAGGTADTQYF. The CDR3 nucleotides are TGTGCCAGCAGTTCCCAACTAGCGGGAGGGACGGCAGATACGCAGTATTTT. The chain carries TRBV2 and TRBJ2-3; TRBD2 agrees at 13 bases. The ends lost 5 bases at V and 4 bases at J; junction bases unmatched: 9. Per germline, CDR1 SNHLY and CDR2 FYNNEI. The CDR3 has 17 residues. The whole variable domain, filled in from reference TRBV2 and TRBJ2-3, reads EPEVTQTPSHQVTQMGQEVILRCVPISNHLYFYWYRQILGQKVEFLVSFYNNEISEKSEIFDDQFSVERPDGSNFTLKIRSTKLEDSAMYFCASSSQLAGGTADTQYFGPGTRLTVL.

This clone was counted once. V is TRBV11-3 and J is TRBJ2-1; the match to TRBD1 covers 7 bases. This CDR3 spans 13 amino acids. Germline CDR1 reads SGHNT; CDR2 reads YENEEA. V lost 5 bases and J lost 7; bases outside the gene matches: 5. CDR3 residues: CASSPQGWNEQFF. The CDR3 coding sequence is TGTGCCAGCAGCCCACAGGGGTGGAATGAGCAGTTCTTC.

The rearrangement links TRBV5-6 to TRBJ1-5, with unresolved D. In germline, CDR1 is SGHDT, CDR2 YYEEEE. The CDR3 spans 16 residues. V was clipped by 0 bases and J by 1 base, with 11 bases between them. CDR3 DNA: TGTGCCAGCAGCTTGGAAGGGCCGGGGAGCAATCAGCCCCAGCATTTT. Its protein is CASSLEGPGSNQPQHF.

DNA for the CDR3: TGTGCCAGCAGCCCCCAGGGACCTTGGGAGCTGTTTTTT. Its protein is CASSPQGPWELFF. This chain connects TRBV7-9 to TRBJ2-2; D is tentatively TRBD1 or TRBD2 (5 bases each). There are 13 residues in the CDR3. Germline V CDR1 and CDR2: SEHNR, FQNEAQ (reference sequence). Trimming cost V 5 bases and J 9 bases, with 13 bases left between them.

This clone was seen ten or more times. This CDR3 is CASKLSNRGRYGYTF. CDR3 nucleotides: TGTGCCAGCAAACTTTCAAACAGGGGGCGCTATGGCTACACCTTC. The chain uses TRBV28 and TRBJ1-2; 9 nucleotides agree with TRBD1. In germline, CDR1 is MDHEN, CDR2 SYDVKM. The CDR3 is 15 residues long. Trimming cost V 7 bases and J 4 bases; bases outside gene matches: 10.

This chain joins TRBV5-1 and TRBJ2-1, with D unresolved. Trimming shortened V by 7 bases and J by 10 bases, and 18 bases separated the two germline ends. The CDR3 covers 13 residues. From germline, CDR1 is SGHRS and CDR2 YFSETQ. CDR3 in amino acids: CASRDTPPLEQFF. The CDR3 bases are TGCGCCAGCCGTGATACTCCACCCCTAGAGCAGTTCTTC.

The chain combines TRBV6-2 or TRBV6-3 with TRBJ1-1; no firm D call. The germline V and J ends were trimmed by 10 bases and 0 bases, with 12 bases remaining between them. Germline V gives CDR1 MNHEY, CDR2 SVGEGT. This CDR3 spans 13 amino acids. Here the CDR3 DNA reads TGTGCCACCCAACCCTCAATGAACACTGAAGCTTTCTTT. It yields the protein CATQPSMNTEAFF.

The table lists this clone with a few counts. This rearrangement joins TRBV27 to TRBJ2-1; no clear D gene. The germline V and J ends were trimmed by 0 bases and 6 bases, with 9 bases remaining between them. The germline CDR1 and CDR2 sequences are MNHEY and SMNVEV (reference sequence). This CDR3 is 14 amino acids long. The chain's CDR3 is CASSLSVRSNEQFF. In DNA form, the CDR3 reads TGTGCCAGCAGTTTATCGGTCCGTAGCAATGAGCAGTTCTTC.

The chain uses TRBV5-6 and TRBJ2-3; 8 positions match TRBD2. This CDR3 is 16 amino acids long. CDR1 is SGHDT, CDR2 YYEEEE, per germline. V lost 2 bases, J lost 4 bases, and 9 bases stayed unmatched. CDR3 DNA sequence: TGTGCCAGCAGCTTAGGTGCCAGCGGGAGTGCAGATACGCAGTATTTT. Translated, it gives CASSLGASGSADTQYF.

The chain has TRBV6-5 and TRBJ1-6, with D uncertain. This CDR3 has 12 residues. The V gene lost 1 base and the J gene lost 9 bases, with 4 bases spanning the gap. From germline, CDR1 is MNHEY and CDR2 SVGAGI. In nucleotides, the CDR3 is TGTGCCAGCAGTTACTATGGTTCACCCCTCCACTTT. This codes for CASSYYGSPLHF.

This clone was observed a single time. A much larger clone sits a single nucleotide away, making a read error possible. A read error is likely, as this CDR3 ends without the conserved phenylalanine or tryptophan. The J gene is TRBJ1-2, the V gene TRBV14, with TRBD1 as a possible D gene (6 bases). Germline values: CDR1 SGHDN, CDR2 FVKESK. The ends were cut back, 3 bases at V and 7 bases at J, with 15 bases in the middle. This CDR3 comprises 14 residues. CDR3 coding DNA: TGTGCCAGCAGCCATCTCGGGGGAGGGGGTGGCTACACCTCC. It encodes CASSHLGGGGGYTS.

V and J are TRBV12-3 or TRBV12-4 and TRBJ2-1; TRBD1 aligns across 7 bases. The CDR3 length is 11 residues. Losses at the gene ends were 7 bases for V and 15 bases for J; bases not matched to a gene: 9. CDR3 DNA: TGTGCCAGCACCTCGACAGGGTATGGGTTCTTC. This gives the protein CASTSTGYGFF.

CDR3 coding DNA: TGTGCCAGCAGTCCTCGGACGGACACCGTCGGCACAGATACGCAGTATTTT. Encoded protein: CASSPRTDTVGTDTQYF. This chain joins TRBV28 and TRBJ2-3, with D maybe TRBD1 (5 bases). Between the trimmed V and J ends, which lost 5 bases and 1 base, there was a span of 19 bases. The germline CDR1 and CDR2 sequences are MDHEN and SYDVKM. The CDR3 runs 17 residues.

This clone was seen many times. The V and J genes are TRBV18 and TRBJ1-1; D not certain. CDR3 size: 12 residues. Looked up from germline, CDR1 is KGHSH and CDR2 is LQKENI. Trimming cost V 3 bases and J 6 bases, with 8 bases left between them. The CDR3 DNA is TGTGCCAGCTCACCTGGGCCGGCTGAAGCTTTCTTT. Translating it yields CASSPGPAEAFF. The full variable domain, with the rest looked up from reference TRBV18 and TRBJ1-1, is NAGVMQNPRHLVRRRGQEARLRCSPMKGHSHVYWYRQLPEEGLKFMVYLQKENIIDESGMPKERFSAEFPKEGPSILRIQQVVRGDSAAYFCASSPGPAEAFFGQGTRLTVV.

The chain couples TRBV5-1 to TRBJ1-2; tentative D call: TRBD1 (5 bases). This CDR3 is built from 14 residues. CDR1 and CDR2 (germline): SGHRS, YFSETQ. The V end lost 7 bases, the J end lost 10 bases, and 23 bases lay between the germline ends. The CDR3 spells CASRLPGCDLVYTF. CDR3 bases: TGCGCCAGCCGGCTCCCAGGGTGCGATCTCGTCTACACCTTC.

By sample share, this clone is medium-sized. This chain connects TRBV28 to TRBJ2-7, with a weak D call TRBD2 (6 bases). Germline V gene data show CDR1 as MDHEN and CDR2 as SYDVKM. This CDR3 has 14 residues. V was cut by 6 bases and J by 3 bases, with 15 bases left in between. Here the CDR3 reads CASRAGTSRYEQYF. CDR3 in DNA: TGTGCCAGCAGGGCCGGGACTTCTCGCTACGAGCAGTACTTC.

This clone has at least ten counts. This sequence joins TRBV20-1 and TRBJ2-2; D ambiguous. V gave up 2 bases and J gave up 8 bases, with 3 bases separating them. CDR3 length equals 10 residues. Per the germline V gene, CDR1 is DFQATT and CDR2 is SNEGSKA (reference sequence). The CDR3 loop is CSARSGELFF. The CDR3 region has the DNA TGCAGTGCTAGATCGGGGGAGCTGTTTTTT.

In its sample, this clone is medium-sized. The CDR3 coding sequence is TGTGCCAGCAGTTACGGTAGCGGGGATATAAGCGAGCAGTACTTC. As protein: CASSYGSGDISEQYF. The chain joins TRBV6-5 to TRBJ2-7, with 8 bases lining up with TRBD2. CDR1 is MNHEY, CDR2 SVGAGI, per germline. V lost 2 bases and J lost 6; bases outside the gene matches: 9. This CDR3 has 15 residues.

This clone was seen many times. This chain connects TRBV7-2 to TRBJ2-5, with TRBD2 identical over 8 bases. V shed 1 base and J 7 bases; nucleotides not matched to a gene: 11. Germline-derived CDR1 and CDR2 are SGHTA and FQGNSA. The CDR3 contains 16 residues. The DNA of the CDR3 is TGTGCCAGCAGCTTAGACCCTCGGGGGGGGGCGAGGACCCAGTACTTC. Its protein is CASSLDPRGGARTQYF.

The table lists this clone with many counts. This chain links TRBV3-1 with TRBJ2-1; D gene unclear. Trimming removed 0 bases at V and 6 bases at J, with 6 bases between. The length of the CDR3 is 13 residues. The germline V gene has CDR1 LGHDT and CDR2 YNNKEL (reference sequence). The DNA for the CDR3 is TGTGCCAGCAGCCAAGATTGGAGCAATGAGCAGTTCTTC. Protein product: CASSQDWSNEQFF.